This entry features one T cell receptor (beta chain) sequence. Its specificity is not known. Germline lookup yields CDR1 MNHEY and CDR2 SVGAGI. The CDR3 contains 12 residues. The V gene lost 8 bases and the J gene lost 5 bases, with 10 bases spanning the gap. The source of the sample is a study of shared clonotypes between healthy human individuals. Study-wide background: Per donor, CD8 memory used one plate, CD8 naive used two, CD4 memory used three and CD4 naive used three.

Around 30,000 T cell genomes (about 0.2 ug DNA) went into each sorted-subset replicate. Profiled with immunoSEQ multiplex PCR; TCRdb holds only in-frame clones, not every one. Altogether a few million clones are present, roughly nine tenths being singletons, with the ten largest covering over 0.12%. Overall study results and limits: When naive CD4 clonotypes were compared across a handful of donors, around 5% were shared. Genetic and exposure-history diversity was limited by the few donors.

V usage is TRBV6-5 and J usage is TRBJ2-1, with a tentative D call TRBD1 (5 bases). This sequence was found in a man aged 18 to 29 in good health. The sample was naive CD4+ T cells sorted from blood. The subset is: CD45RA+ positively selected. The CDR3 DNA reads TGTGCCAGCGGTCGCAGGGACAATGAGCAGTTCTTC. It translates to CASGRRDNEQFF.